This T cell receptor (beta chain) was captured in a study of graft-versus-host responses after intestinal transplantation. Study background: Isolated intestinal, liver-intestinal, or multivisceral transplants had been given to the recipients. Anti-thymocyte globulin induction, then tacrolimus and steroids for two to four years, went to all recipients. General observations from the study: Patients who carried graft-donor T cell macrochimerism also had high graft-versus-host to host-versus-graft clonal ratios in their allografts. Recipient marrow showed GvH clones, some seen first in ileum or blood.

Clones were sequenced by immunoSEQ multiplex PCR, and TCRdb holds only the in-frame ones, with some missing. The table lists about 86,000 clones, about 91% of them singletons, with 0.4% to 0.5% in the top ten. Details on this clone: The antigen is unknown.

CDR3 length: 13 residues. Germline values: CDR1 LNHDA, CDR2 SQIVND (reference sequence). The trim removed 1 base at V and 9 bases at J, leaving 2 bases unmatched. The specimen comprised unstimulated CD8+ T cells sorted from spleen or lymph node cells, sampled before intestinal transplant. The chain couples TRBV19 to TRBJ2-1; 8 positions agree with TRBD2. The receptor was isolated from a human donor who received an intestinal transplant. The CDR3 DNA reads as TGTGCCAGTAGTATAGGTCTAGCGGGTGAGCAGTTCTTC. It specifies CASSIGLAGEQFF.